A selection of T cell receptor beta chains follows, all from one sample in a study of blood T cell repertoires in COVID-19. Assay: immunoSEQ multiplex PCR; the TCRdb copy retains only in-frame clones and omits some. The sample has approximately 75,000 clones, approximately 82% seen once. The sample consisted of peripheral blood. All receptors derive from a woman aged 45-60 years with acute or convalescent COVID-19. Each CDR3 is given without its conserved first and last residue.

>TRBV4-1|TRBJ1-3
ASSPPRGAGNTIY
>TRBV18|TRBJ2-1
ASSLGQPSSYNEQF
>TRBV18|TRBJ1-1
ASYRQGITEAF
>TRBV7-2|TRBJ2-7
ASSAHPGQGSHEQY
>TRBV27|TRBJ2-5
ASSSSQDLETQY
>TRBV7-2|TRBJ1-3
ASSQKTGAGTIY
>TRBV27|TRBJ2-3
ASSFLGVTDTQY
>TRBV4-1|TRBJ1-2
ASSQDSQGADGYT
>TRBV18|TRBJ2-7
ASSRGTGGISGYEQY
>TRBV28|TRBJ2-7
ASSIWTGGLGEQY
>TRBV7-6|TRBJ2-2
ASSYPGEVYTGELF
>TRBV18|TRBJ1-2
ASSLSFAYGYT
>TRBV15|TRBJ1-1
ATSRDPGGGKTEAF
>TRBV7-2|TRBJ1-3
ASSFAGTAGNTIY
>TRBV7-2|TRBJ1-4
ASSMRTATNEKLF
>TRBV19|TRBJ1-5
ASSRGQGINQPQH
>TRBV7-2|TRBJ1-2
ASSPPQSHYGYT
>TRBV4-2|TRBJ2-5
ASSQGGGAGGETQY
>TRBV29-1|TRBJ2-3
SVGQGADTQY
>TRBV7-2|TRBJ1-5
ASSLKQGAGQPQH